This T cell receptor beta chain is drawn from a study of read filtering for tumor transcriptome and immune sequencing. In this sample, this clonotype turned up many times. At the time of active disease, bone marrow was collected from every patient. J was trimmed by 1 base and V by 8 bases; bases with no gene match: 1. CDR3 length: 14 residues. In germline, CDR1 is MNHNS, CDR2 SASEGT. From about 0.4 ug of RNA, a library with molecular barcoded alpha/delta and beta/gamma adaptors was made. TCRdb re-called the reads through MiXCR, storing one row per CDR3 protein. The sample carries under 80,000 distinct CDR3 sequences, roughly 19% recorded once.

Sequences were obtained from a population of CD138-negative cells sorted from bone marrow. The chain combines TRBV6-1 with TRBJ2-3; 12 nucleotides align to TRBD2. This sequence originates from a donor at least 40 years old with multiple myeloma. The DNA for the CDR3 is TGTGCCAGCGGGACTAGCGGGCGCACAGATACGCAGTATTTT. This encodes CASGTSGRTDTQYF.